This is a list of T cell receptor beta chains from one sample in a study of STAT3 mutations in large granular lymphocyte leukemia. Libraries were prepared by immunoSEQ multiplex PCR; TCRdb keeps only in-frame clonotypes and omits some of them. The data contain roughly 13,000 clones, 88% of them singletons. Sequenced input: PBMCs. The source of these receptors is a human donor with T large granular lymphocyte leukemia. Some clones in this sample may be carry-over from other donors' samples. CDR3s include the opening cysteine and the closing phenylalanine or tryptophan. A D gene is named only where the DNA matches it firmly. The size of a clone is reported for some rows only, either as once, few or many, or as a class for expanded clones.

j_call clone_size v_call d_call cdr3_aa cdr3_nt
TRBJ1-1 . TRBV9 . CASSVVRGTEAFF TGTGCCAGCAGCGTAGTACGGGGCACTGAAGCTTTCTTT
TRBJ2-7 . TRBV29-1 TRBD2 CSVGEGPTYEQYF TGCAGCGTTGGGGAGGGACCTACCTACGAGCAGTACTTC
TRBJ2-2 . TRBV28 TRBD2 CASLGGGAGGELFF TGTGCCAGCCTTGGCGGGGGAGCGGGCGGGGAGCTGTTTTTT
TRBJ1-5 once TRBV5-6 . CASSSRSGNQPQHF TGTGCCAGCAGCTCAAGGTCCGGGAATCAGCCCCAGCATTTT
TRBJ1-1 . TRBV5-1 . CASSLWGLNTEAFF TGCGCCAGCAGCTTGTGGGGCTTGAACACTGAAGCTTTCTTT
TRBJ1-2 once TRBV19 . CASSQTVTYGYTF TGTGCCTCGTCCCAGACAGTCACCTATGGCTACACCTTC
TRBJ1-2 . TRBV9 . CASSVGGGIYGYTF TGTGCCAGCAGCGTAGGTGGAGGGATCTATGGCTACACCTTC
TRBJ1-5 . TRBV5-6 TRBD1 CASSRRQGVQPQHF TGTGCCAGCAGCCGAAGACAGGGTGTCCAGCCCCAGCATTTT
TRBJ1-6 . TRBV19 . CASSISVPGDSPLHF TGTGCCAGTAGTATCTCGGTCCCGGGTGATTCACCCCTCCACTTT
TRBJ1-1 . TRBV5-5 TRBD1 CASSSTGLNTEAFF TGTGCCAGCAGCTCGACAGGGTTGAACACTGAAGCTTTCTTT
TRBJ1-2 few TRBV6-5 TRBD1 CASRGGTDYGYTF TGTGCCAGCAGAGGAGGGACAGATTATGGCTACACCTTC
TRBJ1-3 . TRBV5-1 TRBD1 CASSSQGAQGNTIYF TGCGCCAGCAGCTCCCAGGGGGCGCAGGGAAACACCATATATTTT
TRBJ2-3 . TRBV9 TRBD2 CASSVAGRGVLTDTQYF TGTGCCAGCAGCGTAGCGGGGCGGGGGGTCCTCACAGATACGCAGTATTTT
TRBJ1-2 . TRBV27 . CASSLGPNYGYTF TGTGCCAGCAGTTTAGGGCCTAACTATGGCTACACCTTC
TRBJ2-3 . TRBV6-5 TRBD2 CASSYSYGGSTDTQYF TGTGCCAGCAGTTACTCGTACGGGGGGAGCACAGATACGCAGTATTTT
TRBJ2-5 . TRBV4-1 . CASSHVSLQETQYF TGCGCCAGCAGCCATGTGAGCCTGCAAGAGACCCAGTACTTC
TRBJ1-2 . TRBV7-2 . CASSLAAERDGYTF TGTGCCAGCAGCTTAGCGGCGGAACGGGATGGCTACACCTTC
TRBJ2-7 . TRBV7-2 . CASSRWTSYEQYF TGTGCCAGCAGCCGATGGACTTCCTACGAGCAGTACTTC
TRBJ2-5 . TRBV10-3 . CAISPSGGETQYF TGTGCCATCAGTCCCTCGGGTGGAGAGACCCAGTACTTC
TRBJ1-2 . TRBV27 TRBD1 CASSLGQGSFYGYTF TGTGCCAGCAGTTTGGGACAGGGGTCTTTCTATGGCTACACCTTC
TRBJ2-1 . TRBV14 TRBD2 CASSQGLAGYNEQFF TGTGCCAGCAGCCAAGGCCTAGCGGGATACAATGAGCAGTTCTTC
TRBJ2-2 . TRBV6-5 . CASSLQENTGELFF TGTGCCAGCAGTTTACAGGAGAACACCGGGGAGCTGTTTTTT
TRBJ2-3 . TRBV14 . CASSQWLSTDTQYF TGTGCCAGCAGCCAATGGCTCTCCACAGATACGCAGTATTTT
TRBJ2-7 . TRBV27 . CASSLGTVNYEQYF TGTGCCAGCAGTTTAGGGACGGTTAACTACGAGCAGTACTTC
TRBJ2-3 . TRBV5-1 TRBD1 CASSWGQGATDTQYF TGCGCCAGCAGCTGGGGACAGGGGGCAACAGATACGCAGTATTTT
TRBJ2-6 . TRBV27 TRBD1 CASSQGAGANVLTF TGTGCCAGCAGCCAGGGGGCTGGGGCCAACGTCCTGACTTTC
TRBJ2-3 . TRBV4-2 . CASSQDRSTDTQYF TGTGCCAGCAGCCAAGATCGTAGCACAGATACGCAGTATTTT
TRBJ2-7 few TRBV5-1 . CASSLGLDEQYF TGCGCCAGCAGCTTGGGACTCGACGAGCAGTACTTC
TRBJ2-1 . TRBV27 . CASGRSGSSYNEQFF TGTGCCAGCGGCCGTAGCGGAAGCTCCTACAATGAGCAGTTCTTC
TRBJ2-5 few TRBV28 . CASSRTKRGRTQYF TGTGCCAGCAGCCGAACGAAGAGGGGAAGGACCCAGTACTTC
TRBJ2-2 once TRBV18 . CASSPRDTDTGELFF TGTGCCAGCTCACCAAGGGACACCGACACCGGGGAGCTGTTTTTT
TRBJ2-7 . TRBV21-1 . CASSKRDSYEQYF TGTGCCAGCAGCAAGCGGGACTCCTACGAGCAGTACTTC
TRBJ1-1 . TRBV7-3 . CASRVGENTEAFF TGTGCCAGCAGGGTGGGGGAGAACACTGAAGCTTTCTTT
TRBJ1-4 . TRBV10-1 . CASSEVLPGKLFF TGCGCCAGCAGTGAGGTACTCCCAGGAAAACTGTTTTTT
TRBJ2-7 . TRBV6-6 TRBD2 CASSYPRVAGSYEQYF TGTGCCAGCAGTTACCCTCGAGTAGCGGGGAGTTACGAGCAGTACTTC
TRBJ2-2 . TRBV6-4 . CASSDPQENSNTGELFF TGTGCCAGCAGTGACCCACAGGAGAATTCGAACACCGGGGAGCTGTTTTTT
TRBJ1-1 . TRBV7-9 . CASSDSMNTEAFF TGTGCCAGCAGCGATTCGATGAACACTGAAGCTTTCTTT
TRBJ1-1 . TRBV28 TRBD1 CASSPGTGMMDTEAFF TGTGCCAGCAGCCCTGGGACAGGGATGATGGATACTGAAGCTTTCTTT
TRBJ2-2 . TRBV5-4 . CASSSLEREQTGELFF TGTGCCAGCAGCTCCCTGGAGAGGGAGCAAACCGGGGAGCTGTTTTTT
TRBJ2-7 . TRBV30 . CAWSAGASYEQYF TGTGCCTGGAGTGCCGGGGCCTCCTACGAGCAGTACTTC
TRBJ2-1 once TRBV28 . CAFSRGRGFNEQFF TGTGCCTTCTCGAGGGGTCGGGGCTTCAATGAGCAGTTCTTC
TRBJ2-2 once TRBV7-2 . CASRRLSVTGELFF TGTGCCAGCAGGCGGCTATCTGTCACCGGGGAGCTGTTTTTT
TRBJ1-1 . TRBV7-9 TRBD1 CASSSLTGFSEAFF TGTGCCAGCAGCTCTTTGACAGGGTTTTCTGAAGCTTTCTTT
TRBJ2-5 . TRBV9 . CASSVKERRETQYF TGTGCCAGCAGCGTAAAAGAGAGAAGGGAGACCCAGTACTTC
TRBJ1-1 once TRBV6-1 . CASSSSAGTEAFF TGTGCCAGCAGCTCCTCGGCTGGGACTGAAGCTTTCTTT
TRBJ1-5 few TRBV5-1 . CASSLEGSNQPQHF TGCGCCAGCAGCTTGGAAGGTAGCAATCAGCCCCAGCATTTT
TRBJ1-1 . TRBV7-9 TRBD1 CASSPKDRLNTEAFF TGTGCCAGCAGCCCCAAGGACAGGCTAAACACTGAAGCTTTCTTT
TRBJ1-1 . TRBV18 . CASSPNSRDGTEAFF TGTGCCAGCTCACCAAACAGCAGGGATGGGACTGAAGCTTTCTTT